This TCR beta chain was sequenced for a study of blood T cell repertoires in COVID-19. Study background: Material from acute and convalescent COVID-19 was sourced from the United States, Italy and Spain. The cDNA or gDNA used as material had been derived from T cells, B-cell-depleted T cells, or PBMCs.

Per the original data handling: Amplification with reference gene primers provided the estimates of nucleated cell counts. Repertoires were generated with immunoSEQ multiplex PCR, while TCRdb's copy carries only in-frame clones and drops some. V and J calls and clone size are as listed in that table; D and trimming were resolved from the DNA. The sample has about 160,000 clones, more than 70% seen once. This clone was recorded once. V shed 5 bases and J shed 13 bases, with 12 bases lying between them. CDR1 is GTSNPN and CDR2 is SVGIG in the germline V gene (reference sequence). The CDR3 is 11 amino acids.

This chain joins TRBV30 and TRBJ1-6, with a weak D call TRBD1 (5 bases). The sample comprised peripheral blood. This receptor was obtained from a man in his fifties or sixties with acute or convalescent COVID-19. The CDR3 DNA reads TGTGCCTGGGCAGGGAAGGGTCCCCTCCACTTT. Residues: CAWAGKGPLHF.